This T cell receptor beta chain was captured in a study of T cell clonality in common variable immunodeficiency (dated by TCRdb to the mid-2010s). This clone was detected ten times or more. The clone's antigen remains unknown. The missing CDR3 end, 3 residues past where the read stops, is filled in from the germline J gene. Both CVID patients and healthy controls were predominantly of Caucasian heritage. From each donor, about 5 to 8 ml of heparinized peripheral whole blood was collected. Genomic DNA from adults with common variable immune deficiency (CVID) and from healthy adult controls was used to sequence TCRbeta CDR3 repertoires. There were approximately 22 healthy adult volunteers in the control group (roughly twelve female and some ten male), ranging in age from about 23 to 75 years, with a mean age of almost 35. To isolate peripheral blood mononuclear cells, diluted blood was subjected to density centrifugation over Hypaque 1077 or Ficoll-Paque. Genomic DNA was obtained from unsorted mononuclear cells using either Qiagen column purification or a centrifugation-based method.

Sequences DFQATT (CDR1) and SNEGSKA (CDR2) are obtained from the germline V gene (reference sequence). Its CDR3 holds 15 amino acids, cysteine through phenylalanine. Shown are 36 bases from within the CDR3, in frame from base 1. Relative to germline, V is missing 0 bases and J is missing 2 bases, with 4 bases of the junction outside any gene match. General study outcomes and caveats: Reportedly, TCRbeta sequences from CVID had fewer deletions and N-nucleotide insertions, and highly modified clones with 13 or more V deletions were absent from CVID. Correlations of repertoire features with clinical complications were constrained by heterogeneity among patients within the CVID cohort. Even though DNA input was equal, the average per sample came to about 74,000 unique sequences for controls compared with around 32,000 for CVID samples. Increased TCRbeta clonality was found in CVID subjects compared with healthy controls (t-test p = 0.018), with the increase being most characteristic of about a third of subjects. Healthy controls shared more TCRbeta clones with each other than CVID subjects shared among themselves (p < 0.0001). According to the authors, figuring out what caused the increased clonality in CVID would require sequencing the repertoires of T cell subpopulations.

For sequencing input, CVID and control samples contributed equivalent amounts of genomic DNA. For every sample, a 60 bp segment covering the rearranged TCRbeta CDR3 region was amplified and then sequenced. The immunoSEQ assay, a bias-corrected multiplex PCR combined with high-throughput sequencing, was used to amplify TCRbeta. Regarding the original processing steps: Every unique nucleotide sequence counted as a clone and was annotated with V, D and J genes, copy number and frequency. Sequences were labeled productive if in frame, and non-productive if out of frame or containing stop codons. Clonality was calculated from Shannon's entropy as previously described. The predicted amino acid sequences of productive clones were used to derive the mean CDR3 Kyte-Doolittle hydropathy. The R hclust function was used to hierarchically cluster scaled V gene usage with Manhattan distance and complete linkage. To assess clone sharing by CDR3 amino acid sequence, 12 repertoires per group were resampled over 100 rounds. The repertoires were screened for 70 published EBV-specific TCRbeta sequences and approximately 230 published CMV-specific TCRbeta sequences. After two CVID samples that produced fewer than 10,000 sequences were dropped from the analysis, 35 to 50 CVID repertoires remained. TCRdb's version of the immuneACCESS table is confined to in-frame rearrangements and falls short of the full clone set. An unresolved V gene accounts for under half of the shortfall where checked; the remainder is of unknown origin. That table furnishes V, J and clone size, whereas the DNA furnished D and trimming. In this sample, roughly 42,000 clones appear, none counted once only. In total, the top ten clones hold around 2.8% of the sample.

Sequencing input: peripheral blood mononuclear cells. Recombination linked TRBV20-1 to TRBJ2-7; the central 10 bases match TRBD2. The origin of this receptor is a person aged 18 to 75 in good health. This receptor has the CDR3 CSARDRAGGPYEQYF. The CDR3 DNA, read in part, is TGCAGTGCTAGAGATCGAGCGGGAGGGCCCTACGAG.